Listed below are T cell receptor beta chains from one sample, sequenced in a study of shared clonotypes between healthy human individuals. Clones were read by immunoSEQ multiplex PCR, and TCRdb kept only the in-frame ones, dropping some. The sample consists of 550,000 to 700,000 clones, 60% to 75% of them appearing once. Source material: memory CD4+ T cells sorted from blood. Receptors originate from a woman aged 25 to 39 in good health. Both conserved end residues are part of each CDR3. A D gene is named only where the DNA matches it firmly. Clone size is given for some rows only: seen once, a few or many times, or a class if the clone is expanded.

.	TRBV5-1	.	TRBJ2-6	CASSRGDTPISGANVLTF	TGCGCCAGCAGCAGGGGGGACACGCCGATCTCTGGGGCCAACGTCCTGACTTTC
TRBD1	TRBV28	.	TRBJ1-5	CATKPGQGSQPQHF	TGTGCCACAAAACCGGGACAGGGAAGTCAGCCCCAGCATTTT
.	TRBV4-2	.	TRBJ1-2	CASSQAGDRRSGYTF	TGTGCCAGCAGCCAAGCTGGAGACAGGCGGAGTGGCTACACCTTC
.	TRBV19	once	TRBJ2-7	CASRPGPTSYEQYF	TGTGCCAGTAGGCCGGGACCGACGTCCTACGAGCAGTACTTC
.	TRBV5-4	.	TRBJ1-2	CASSLTPAKNYGYTF	TGTGCCAGCAGCTTGACGCCGGCTAAAAACTATGGCTACACCTTC
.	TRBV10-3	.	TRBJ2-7	CAISEGGGGWPYEQYF	TGTGCCATCAGTGAGGGGGGGGGCGGTTGGCCCTACGAGCAGTACTTC
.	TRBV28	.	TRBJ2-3	CASSPSGTSDTQYF	TGTGCCAGCAGTCCTTCTGGGACGTCAGATACGCAGTATTTT
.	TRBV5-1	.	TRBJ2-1	CASSLNRPSYNEQFF	TGCGCCAGCAGCTTAAACCGGCCCTCCTACAATGAGCAGTTCTTC
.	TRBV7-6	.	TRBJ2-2	CASSAQPGHTTGELFF	TGTGCCAGCAGCGCCCAACCGGGACATACCACCGGGGAGCTGTTTTTT
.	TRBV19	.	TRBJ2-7	CASSKGTGQSYEQYF	TGTGCCAGTAGTAAGGGGACGGGCCAGTCCTACGAGCAGTACTTC
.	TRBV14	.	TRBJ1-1	CASSQVFLAANTEAFF	TGTGCCAGCAGCCAAGTGTTCCTCGCAGCCAACACTGAAGCTTTCTTT
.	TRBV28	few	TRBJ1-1	CASSLRAGNTEAFF	TGTGCCAGCAGTTTGAGGGCAGGGAACACTGAAGCTTTCTTT
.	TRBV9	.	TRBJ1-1	CASSVVKGPFEAFF	TGTGCCAGCAGCGTAGTGAAAGGTCCCTTTGAAGCTTTCTTT
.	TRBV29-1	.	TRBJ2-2	CSGKTSRNGELFF	TGCAGCGGTAAGACTTCCCGTAACGGGGAGCTGTTTTTT
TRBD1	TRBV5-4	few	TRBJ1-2	CASSFDRGNGYTF	TGTGCCAGCAGCTTCGACAGGGGCAATGGCTACACCTTC
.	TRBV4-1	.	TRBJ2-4	CASSHRASENIQYF	TGCGCCAGCAGCCACAGGGCGAGTGAAAACATTCAGTACTTC
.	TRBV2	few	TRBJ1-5	CASSIGGNNQPQHF	TGTGCCAGCAGTATCGGGGGGAACAATCAGCCCCAGCATTTT
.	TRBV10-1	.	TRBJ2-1	CASSDLARDNEQFF	TGCGCCAGCAGTGACCTAGCTCGAGACAATGAGCAGTTCTTC
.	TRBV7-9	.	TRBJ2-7	CASSPSAEQYF	TGTGCCAGCAGCCCATCTGCGGAGCAGTACTTC
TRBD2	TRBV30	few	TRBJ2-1	CAWRVTSGRYNEQFF	TGTGCCTGGAGAGTTACTAGCGGGAGATACAATGAGCAGTTCTTC
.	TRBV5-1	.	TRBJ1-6	CASSLEGGHNSPLHF	TGCGCCAGCAGCCTAGAGGGGGGCCACAATTCACCCCTCCACTTT
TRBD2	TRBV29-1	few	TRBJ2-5	CSVTGLRTQETQYF	TGCAGCGTGACGGGACTACGCACACAAGAGACCCAGTACTTC
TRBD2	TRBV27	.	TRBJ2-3	CASSSPGLAGGSDTQYF	TGTGCCAGCAGCTCTCCCGGACTAGCGGGAGGGTCAGATACGCAGTATTTT
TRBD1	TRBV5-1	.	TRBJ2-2	CASSLGTANTGELFF	TGCGCCAGCAGCCTCGGGACAGCGAACACCGGGGAGCTGTTTTTT
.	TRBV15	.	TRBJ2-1	CATSRESGSYNEQFF	TGTGCCACCAGCAGAGAAAGCGGCTCCTACAATGAGCAGTTCTTC
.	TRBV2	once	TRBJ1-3	CASSEEGAPGNTIYF	TGTGCCAGCAGTGAAGAAGGGGCCCCTGGAAACACCATATATTTT
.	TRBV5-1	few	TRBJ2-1	CASSLGGNEQFF	TGCGCCAGCAGCTTAGGGGGCAATGAGCAGTTCTTC